These 20 T cell receptor beta chains were all obtained from the same sample, sequenced in a study of blood T cell repertoires in COVID-19. Assay: immunoSEQ multiplex PCR; the TCRdb copy retains only in-frame clones and omits some. This sample carries 75,000 to 100,000 clones, about 87% of them seen once, and the ten largest clones take just under 20%. Input material: peripheral blood. These receptors originate from a human donor in a cohort sampled during active COVID-19.

This clone was recorded only once. J is TRBJ2-5 and V is TRBV19, with a weak D call TRBD2 (6 bases). The CDR3 covers 13 residues. V lost 6 bases and J 2 bases, leaving 10 bases between the germline ends. CDR1 LNHDA and CDR2 SQIVND come from the germline V gene (reference sequence). CDR3 nucleotide sequence: TGTGCCAGTAGGGGACTGAGGCAAGAGACCCAGTACTTC. This translates into CASRGLRQETQYF.

The rearrangement uses TRBV9 and TRBJ2-7, with 10 positions matching TRBD2. V lost 0 bases, J lost 6 bases, and 9 bases stayed unmatched. This CDR3 has 16 amino acids. CDR1 and CDR2 from the germline V gene are SGDLS and YYNGEE. The CDR3 here is CASSVGGLAGVGEQYF. CDR3 nucleotide sequence: TGTGCCAGCAGCGTAGGTGGGCTAGCGGGAGTTGGCGAGCAGTACTTC.

The rearrangement joins TRBV25-1 to TRBJ2-7; TRBD1 matches at 7 bases. Germline values: CDR1 MGHDK, CDR2 SYGVNS. Trimming at V came to 3 bases and at J to 3 bases, leaving 11 bases not matched to a gene. The CDR3 sequence is 16 residues long. CDR3 DNA sequence: TGTGCCAGCAGTGACTCCTCATTGACAGGGCTCTACGAGCAGTACTTC. Its translation: CASSDSSLTGLYEQYF.

The chain couples TRBV7-9 to TRBJ2-1; weak D call: TRBD2 (5 bases). CDR1 SEHNR and CDR2 FQNEAQ come from the germline V gene (reference sequence). The CDR3 length is 16 residues. Deletions cut 1 base from V and 8 bases from J, with 18 bases between. The CDR3 nucleotides are TGTGCCAGCAGCTTAGTTGGAGGTTTCCCCATTGATGAGCAGTTCTTC. Amino acids: CASSLVGGFPIDEQFF.

The CDR3 sequence is CSAIQSGPEQYF. The CDR3, as DNA: TGCAGCGCCATACAATCAGGGCCCGAGCAGTACTTC. The chain carries TRBV29-1 and TRBJ2-7; a weak D match, TRBD1 (5 bases). This CDR3 contains 12 residues. Trimming cost V 7 bases and J 6 bases, with 16 bases left between them. Germline CDR1 SQVTM, CDR2 ANQGSEA.

In DNA, the CDR3 is TGCGCCAGCAGCTTCGGAGACAGGGGGCATGGTGAGCAGTTCTTC. Encoded protein: CASSFGDRGHGEQFF. The V and J genes are TRBV5-1 and TRBJ2-1; TRBD1 aligns across 10 bases. The V and J ends lost 2 bases and 9 bases, in that order; junction bases with no gene match: 8. There are 15 residues in the CDR3. Germline V gene sequence: CDR1 SGHRS, CDR2 YFSETQ.

This sequence joins TRBV5-6 and TRBJ1-1; 7 positions agree with TRBD1. The germline V gene encodes CDR1 SGHDT and CDR2 YYEEEE. CDR3 size: 15 residues. V was clipped by 3 bases and J by 5 bases; unmatched bases: 10. The CDR3 loop reads CASSWDLTGNTEAFF. The CDR3 bases are TGTGCCAGCAGCTGGGACTTGACAGGGAATACTGAAGCTTTCTTT.

J is TRBJ2-6 and V is TRBV9; 7 bases agree with TRBD1. The CDR3 has 19 amino acids. Trimming cost V 1 base and J 2 bases; bases outside gene matches: 12. Germline CDR1 SGDLS, CDR2 YYNGEE. The CDR3 DNA sequence: TGTGCCAGCAGCGTACCCAAGACCCGACAGGGAGCTGGGGCCAACGTCCTGACTTTC. It specifies CASSVPKTRQGAGANVLTF. The full variable domain, with the rest looked up from reference TRBV9 and TRBJ2-6, is DSGVTQTPKHLITATGQRVTLRCSPRSGDLSVYWYQQSLDQGLQFLIQYYNGEERAKGNILERFSAQQFPDLHSELNLSSLELGDSALYFCASSVPKTRQGAGANVLTFGAGSRLTVL.

This sequence joins TRBV19 and TRBJ2-6; 12 bases match TRBD1. The CDR3 sequence is 19 residues long. Germline-derived CDR1 and CDR2 are LNHDA and SQIVND (reference sequence). V lost 3 bases, J lost 1 base, and 7 bases stayed unmatched. CDR3 sequence (DNA): TGTGCCAGTAGTATTCAGCCGGGACAGGGGGCTTCTGGGGCCAACGTCCTGACTTTC. Protein sequence: CASSIQPGQGASGANVLTF.

This clone was found once. This chain links TRBV3-1 (or the pseudogene TRBV3-2) with TRBJ2-2, with D tentatively TRBD2 (5 bases). CDR3 length: 17 amino acids. Per the germline V gene, CDR1 is LGHDT and CDR2 is YNNKEL (reference sequence). Deletions cut 4 bases from V and 0 bases from J, with 15 bases between. The CDR3 protein is CASSPPGRVSNTGELFF. The CDR3 region has the DNA TGTGCCAGCAGCCCCCCGGGAAGGGTCTCGAACACCGGGGAGCTGTTTTTT.

On this clone: Since no conserved phenylalanine or tryptophan closes the CDR3, a read error is the likely cause. The DNA is left out, because the CDR3 cannot be placed on it with certainty; the CDR3 is given as TCRdb lists it. This sequence joins TRBV5-5 and TRBJ1-2; the table gives TRBD1 as D, unverified against the DNA. From germline, CDR1 is SGHKS and CDR2 YYEKEE (reference sequence). The CDR3 is 13 residues long, counting both termini. CDR3 protein: CASSLSLRQTPLL.

This chain connects TRBV6-5 to TRBJ2-1, with 7 bases that match TRBD1. V shed 6 bases and J 6 bases; nucleotides not matched to a gene: 11. Germline CDR1 reads MNHEY; CDR2 reads SVGAGI. The length of the CDR3 is 15 residues. CDR3 loop: CASRNRGAIINEQFF. The CDR3 coding sequence is TGTGCCAGCAGGAACAGGGGTGCTATTATCAATGAGCAGTTCTTC.

This chain uses TRBV9 with TRBJ1-3, with D perhaps TRBD1 (6 bases). CDR1 and CDR2 (germline): SGDLS, YYNGEE. The CDR3 consists of 18 residues. V lost 5 bases to trimming and J lost 0 bases, with 21 bases between them. Here the CDR3 reads CASSPRPTGARSGNTIYF. DNA of the CDR3: TGTGCCAGCAGTCCGAGGCCGACAGGCGCTCGCTCTGGAAACACCATATATTTT.

This rearrangement joins TRBV12-3 or TRBV12-4 to TRBJ1-2; unclear D gene. Trimming stripped 2 bases from V and 6 bases from J, with 10 bases between. This CDR3 is built from 13 residues. The CDR3 region is CASSLIRSDGYTF. For the CDR3, the DNA is TGTGCCAGCAGTTTAATCCGTTCGGATGGCTACACCTTC.

The chain combines TRBV25-1 with TRBJ2-7, with D possibly matching TRBD2 (6 bases). V shed 0 bases and J shed 4 bases, with 16 bases lying between them. This CDR3 comprises 16 residues. The V gene's germline CDR1 is MGHDK and CDR2 SYGVNS. The CDR3 nucleotides read TGTGCCAGCAGTGAATACTCCGGGGGAGTATGGTACGAGCAGTACTTC. This encodes CASSEYSGGVWYEQYF.

Sample share makes this clone medium-sized. The gene calls are TRBV6-5 and TRBJ2-1, with D uncertain. This CDR3 is built from 11 residues. Trimming shortened V by 6 bases and J by 16 bases, and 16 bases separated the two germline ends. CDR1 MNHEY and CDR2 SVGAGI come from the germline V gene. For the CDR3, the DNA is TGTGCCAGCAGGGAGCCCCGTGGTGTCTTCTTC. Protein sequence: CASREPRGVFF.

The chain employs TRBV3-1 (or the pseudogene TRBV3-2) and TRBJ1-2, with D unresolved. The germline CDR1 and CDR2 sequences are LGHDT and YNNKEL (reference sequence). The CDR3 covers 14 residues. Deletions cut 4 bases from V and 4 bases from J, with 13 bases between. The DNA of the CDR3 is TGTGCCAGCAGCCCGTTCCCCAGCGTCTATGGCTACACCTTC. Translation gives CASSPFPSVYGYTF.

The chain has TRBV19 and TRBJ2-1, with TRBD2 matching 10 bases. V trimming: 5 bases; J trimming: 9 bases; junction bases outside the gene matches: 16. The germline CDR1 and CDR2 sequences are LNHDA and SQIVND (reference sequence). The CDR3 totals 17 residues. The CDR3 loop reads CASSVGLALGVRGEQFF. Written as DNA, the CDR3 is TGTGCCAGTAGTGTGGGACTAGCGCTTGGTGTCAGGGGTGAGCAGTTCTTC.

V and J are TRBV7-3 and TRBJ2-3, with 10 bases lining up with TRBD2. From germline, CDR1 is SGHTA and CDR2 FQGTGA. The V and J ends lost 5 bases and 6 bases, in that order; junction bases with no gene match: 11. The CDR3 length is 16 residues. Written as DNA, the CDR3 is TGTGCCAGCAGCCCCGGGACTAGCGCAGGTGGGGATACGCAGTATTTT. Translation: CASSPGTSAGGDTQYF.

This clone was recorded once. J is TRBJ1-2 and V is TRBV4-1; TRBD1 matches at 12 bases. V lost 1 base and J lost 1; bases outside the gene matches: 7. The CDR3 loop spans 18 amino acids. The V gene's germline CDR1 is MGHRA and CDR2 YSYEKL. This CDR3 is CASSQGLGTGGFNYGYTF. DNA for the CDR3: TGCGCCAGCAGCCAAGGGCTCGGGACAGGGGGCTTTAACTATGGCTACACCTTC.